What follows are 6 T cell receptor beta chains derived from one specimen sequenced in a study of identical twins. TCRdb reprocessed the 5' RACE reads via MiXCR and lists one record per CDR3 protein. The repertoire holds 210,000 or so distinct CDR3 sequences, with approximately 8.3% as singletons. This same sample was also part of a study on yellow fever vaccine responses in identical twins.

Sequenced material: memory (CD45RO+) T cells sorted from blood. Receptors were obtained from a woman aged 18-29 years in good health.

The chain couples TRBV5-1 to TRBJ2-2, with 7 bases matching TRBD2. The CDR3 totals 15 residues. CDR1 and CDR2 (germline): SGHRS, YFSETQ. J lost 0 bases, V lost 6 bases, and 5 bases had no gene match. DNA for the CDR3: TGCGCCAGCACCCTGGGACTAACGAACACCGGGGAGCTGTTTTTT. It yields the protein CASTLGLTNTGELFF.

This rearrangement joins TRBV7-3 to TRBJ2-2; TRBD2 agrees at 10 bases. The CDR3 is 18 amino acids. Germline CDR1 reads SGHTA; CDR2 reads FQGTGA. With 5 bases clipped from V and 8 bases from J, the junction kept 17 bases outside the gene matches. The CDR3 here is CASSPNPRLAGAQGELFF. In nucleotides, the CDR3 is TGTGCCAGCAGCCCCAACCCCCGCCTAGCGGGAGCCCAGGGGGAGCTGTTTTTT.

This sequence joins TRBV20-1 and TRBJ1-2; TRBD1 agrees at 9 bases. From germline, CDR1 is DFQATT and CDR2 SNEGSKA (reference sequence). The trim removed 2 bases at V and 8 bases at J, leaving 9 bases unmatched. The CDR3 length is 14 residues. The CDR3 loop is CSARYGTGGEGYTF. The CDR3 nucleotides are TGCAGTGCTAGATACGGAACAGGGGGCGAGGGCTACACCTTC.

In this sample, this clonotype turned up many times. This rearrangement joins TRBV12-3 or TRBV12-4 to TRBJ2-1, with 7 bases that match TRBD2. V shed 11 bases, J shed 6 bases, and the junction held 4 bases outside the gene matches. This CDR3 is 11 amino acids long. The CDR3 DNA sequence: TGTGCCTCCCGGGAGGCCAATGAGCAGTTCTTC. Amino acids: CASREANEQFF.

This clonotype was counted at least ten times. This chain joins TRBV18 and TRBJ2-7, with D hard to call. The germline gives CDR1 KGHSH, CDR2 LQKENI. This CDR3 has 13 residues. V lost 1 base to trimming and J lost 4 bases, with 8 bases between them. CDR3 protein: CASSPQALYEQYF. CDR3 in DNA: TGTGCCAGCTCACCACAGGCGTTATACGAGCAGTACTTC.

This clonotype was recorded a few times. This chain joins TRBV28 and TRBJ2-5; D remains ambiguous. The CDR3 runs 11 residues. The germline V gene has CDR1 MDHEN and CDR2 SYDVKM. The V end was cut by 4 bases, the J end by 2 bases, with 2 bases between. The CDR3 region has the DNA TGTGCCAGCAGTTATCAAGAGACCCAGTACTTC. Amino acids: CASSYQETQYF.